What follows are 25 T cell receptor beta chains derived from one specimen sequenced in a study of vaccination effects on CD4 cells after COVID-19. Prior to sequencing, the ViraFEST assay stimulated PBMC with viral peptide pools, which expanded the antigen-specific CD4+ T cells. Cells that had been cultured for approximately ten days were the source of isolated CD4+ T cells. BNT162b2 vaccine or mRNA-1273 vaccine was given to participants in two doses. These receptors have no known antigen. Assay: immunoSEQ multiplex PCR; the TCRdb copy retains only in-frame clones and omits some. The data show 25,000 to 30,000 clones, with 74% seen just once and about a sixth held by the top ten. Sequencing was performed on CD4+ T cells from PBMCs cultured with HCoV-OC43 spike peptides, taken after COVID-19 vaccination. Subset described: HCoV-OC43 spike overlapping peptide pool stimulation. These receptors were collected from a human donor who received a COVID-19 vaccine.

This chain links TRBV6-5 with TRBJ2-7; D not certain. CDR3 length: 14 residues. Trimming removed 6 bases from V and 5 bases from J, with 17 bases in between. Per the germline V gene, CDR1 is MNHEY and CDR2 is SVGAGI. CDR3 region: CASSAISPGHEQYF. CDR3 bases: TGTGCCAGCAGCGCGATCTCCCCGGGCCACGAGCAGTACTTC.

The J gene is TRBJ2-2, the V gene TRBV6-1, with D tentatively TRBD1 (5 bases). The CDR3 runs to 14 residues. The germline CDR1 and CDR2 sequences are MNHNS and SASEGT. V was trimmed by 2 bases and J by 5 bases, leaving 9 bases between them. The CDR3 is CASSEWGETGELFF. In DNA form, the CDR3 reads TGTGCCAGCAGTGAATGGGGCGAGACCGGGGAGCTGTTTTTT.

The chain uses TRBV4-1 and TRBJ2-2; D possibly uses TRBD1 or TRBD2 (7 bases each). Trimming removed 3 bases from V and 2 bases from J, with 16 bases in between. Germline-derived CDR1 and CDR2 are MGHRA and YSYEKL. This CDR3 spans 17 amino acids. CDR3 sequence (DNA): TGCGCCAGCAGCCATGGCAGGGGGGGGGTAAACACCGGGGAGCTGTTTTTT. This gives the protein CASSHGRGGVNTGELFF.

The chain uses TRBV5-5 and TRBJ1-3; D call uncertain. The germline V gene has CDR1 SGHKS and CDR2 YYEKEE (reference sequence). This CDR3 is built from 12 residues. The V and J ends lost 4 bases and 3 bases respectively, with 5 bases between them. CDR3 sequence (DNA): TGTGCCAGCAGCCCCATTGGAAACACCATATATTTT. This encodes CASSPIGNTIYF.

In this sample, this clone turned up a few times. The V call is TRBV2, the J call TRBJ2-2, with a possible D match to TRBD2 (7 bases). V was shortened by 7 bases and J by 4 bases, with 13 bases between the two germline ends. The V gene's germline CDR1 is SNHLY and CDR2 FYNNEI. This CDR3 has 14 amino acids. CDR3 nucleotides: TGTGCCAGCAATTCGGGGGGCGGCACCGGGGAGCTGTTTTTT. The encoded protein is CASNSGGGTGELFF. The full variable domain, rest sourced from reference TRBV2 and TRBJ2-2, is EPEVTQTPSHQVTQMGQEVILRCVPISNHLYFYWYRQILGQKVEFLVSFYNNEISEKSEIFDDQFSVERPDGSNFTLKIRSTKLEDSAMYFCASNSGGGTGELFFGEGSRLTVL.

The V and J genes are TRBV5-4 and TRBJ2-5; 8 nucleotides agree with TRBD2. Trimming took 0 bases from V and 6 from J; bases not matched to a gene: 13. CDR3 size: 17 residues. Per the germline V gene, CDR1 is SGHNT and CDR2 is YYREEE (reference sequence). The CDR3 DNA reads TGTGCCAGCAGCTTGGCCCCCGGGACTAGGCGACCCAAGACCCAGTACTTC. Amino acid sequence: CASSLAPGTRRPKTQYF. The full variable domain, with the rest looked up from reference TRBV5-4 and TRBJ2-5, is ETGVTQSPTHLIKTRGQQVTLRCSSQSGHNTVSWYQQALGQGPQFIFQYYREEENGRGNFPPRFSGLQFPNYSSELNVNALELDDSALYLCASSLAPGTRRPKTQYFGPGTRLLVL.

The table lists this clone with a few counts. This chain links TRBV24-1 with TRBJ2-3; the D is unclear. Looked up from germline, CDR1 is KGHDR and CDR2 is SFDVKD. The CDR3 runs 13 residues. V shed 6 bases and J shed 1 base, with 7 bases lying between them. The CDR3 region has the DNA TGTGCCACCAGTATTTCAGGCACAGATACGCAGTATTTT. This codes for CATSISGTDTQYF.

The rearrangement uses TRBV6-1 and TRBJ1-5; the D is unclear. Germline lookup yields CDR1 MNHNS and CDR2 SASEGT. Trimming cost V 1 base and J 4 bases, with 5 bases left between them. The CDR3 runs 13 residues. Here the CDR3 reads CASSEVPNQPQHF. CDR3 DNA: TGTGCCAGCAGTGAAGTTCCTAATCAGCCCCAGCATTTT.

A single count supports this clone. The chain links TRBV27 to TRBJ1-6; tentative D call: TRBD1 (6 bases). Deletions cut 5 bases from V and 0 bases from J, with 11 bases between. This CDR3 has 16 amino acids. Germline CDR1 MNHEY, CDR2 SMNVEV (reference sequence). CDR3: CASSLTGSSYNSPLHF. The CDR3 coding sequence is TGTGCCAGCAGTCTTACAGGGAGCTCCTATAATTCACCCCTCCACTTT.

This rearrangement joins TRBV15 to TRBJ1-2; 8 bases align to TRBD1. The CDR3 sequence is 16 residues long. J was trimmed by 7 bases and V by 1 base; bases with no gene match: 11. CDR1 is LNHNV and CDR2 is YYDKDF in the germline V gene (reference sequence). CDR3: CATSRAWAQGAGGYTF. DNA for the CDR3: TGTGCCACCAGCAGAGCCTGGGCGCAGGGGGCCGGTGGCTACACCTTC.

The chain employs TRBV6-5 and TRBJ2-7, with a weak D call TRBD2 (5 bases). V was cut by 6 bases and J by 1 base, with 13 bases left in between. The CDR3 is 14 residues long. The germline V gene encodes CDR1 MNHEY and CDR2 SVGAGI. The CDR3 protein is CASSRIASSYEQYF. The CDR3 nucleotides read TGTGCCAGCAGCCGAATAGCGTCATCCTACGAGCAGTACTTC.

There are a few counts of this clone. The V call is TRBV2, the J call TRBJ2-3; D is perhaps TRBD2 (6 bases). CDR1 is SNHLY, CDR2 FYNNEI, per germline. Trimming cost V 7 bases and J 6 bases, with 17 bases left between them. The CDR3 has 14 residues. The CDR3 nucleotides read TGTGCCAGCACCCCGGACTACCGCGGGGATACGCAGTATTTT. Translating gives CASTPDYRGDTQYF.

The V call is TRBV11-2, the J call TRBJ2-1; no definite D call. Trimming cost V 0 bases and J 10 bases, with 16 bases left between them. Germline CDR1 and CDR2: SGHAT and FQNNGV. This CDR3 is 15 amino acids long. The CDR3 loop is CASSLESLAGYEQFF. The CDR3 coding sequence is TGTGCCAGCAGCTTAGAGAGTTTGGCCGGCTACGAGCAGTTCTTC.

The table lists this clone with a few counts. The rearrangement links TRBV6-5 to TRBJ2-3, with 7 bases matching TRBD2. The CDR3 sequence is 15 residues long. Losses at the gene ends were 4 bases for V and 2 bases for J; bases not matched to a gene: 6. Germline V gene sequence: CDR1 MNHEY, CDR2 SVGAGI. The CDR3 spells CASSSRERDTDTQYF. As DNA, the CDR3 is TGTGCCAGCAGTTCCAGAGAGCGGGACACAGATACGCAGTATTTT.

This clone was observed a single time. CDR3: CASRRTGFPYEQYF. The DNA for the CDR3 is TGTGCCAGCAGAAGGACAGGGTTCCCCTACGAGCAGTACTTC. The chain joins TRBV21-1 to TRBJ2-7; the table's D call, TRBD1, was not checked against the DNA. TRBV21-1 is shown as a pseudogene. This CDR3 has 14 amino acids.

The genes are TRBV20-1 and TRBJ2-7, with D possibly matching TRBD2 (5 bases). Trimming took off 3 bases at V and 6 bases at J, with 15 bases between the two ends. The CDR3 length is 13 residues. Looked up from germline, CDR1 is DFQATT and CDR2 is SNEGSKA (reference sequence). The CDR3 is CSASNPGLSEQYF. Here the CDR3 DNA reads TGCAGTGCTAGTAATCCGGGGTTAAGCGAGCAGTACTTC.

This sequence joins TRBV20-1 and TRBJ1-6; TRBD1 might be the D (5 bases). This CDR3 has 13 residues. The V and J ends lost 3 bases and 8 bases respectively, with 11 bases between them. CDR1 and CDR2 (germline): DFQATT, SNEGSKA (reference sequence). The CDR3: CSASPGFDSPLHF. The CDR3 bases are TGCAGTGCTAGTCCAGGGTTCGATTCACCCCTCCACTTT.

The chain carries TRBV5-4 and TRBJ1-6; TRBD1 matches at 9 bases. The CDR3 length is 15 residues. Germline V gene lookup returns CDR1 SGHNT and CDR2 YYREEE (reference sequence). Losses at the gene ends were 4 bases for V and 9 bases for J; bases not matched to a gene: 8. This CDR3 reads CASSKNRGRSSPLHF. CDR3 coding DNA: TGTGCCAGCAGCAAAAACAGGGGGCGAAGTTCACCCCTCCACTTT. The entire variable domain, with the rest obtained from reference TRBV5-4 and TRBJ1-6, is as follows: ETGVTQSPTHLIKTRGQQVTLRCSSQSGHNTVSWYQQALGQGPQFIFQYYREEENGRGNFPPRFSGLQFPNYSSELNVNALELDDSALYLCASSKNRGRSSPLHFGNGTRLTVT.

The rearrangement links TRBV10-2 to TRBJ2-7; 9 bases are a match to TRBD1. V trimming: 2 bases; J trimming: 0 bases; junction bases outside the gene matches: 14. This CDR3 spans 19 amino acids. Germline V gene data show CDR1 as WSHSY and CDR2 as SAAADI. The chain's CDR3 is CASSEGQGFRAGTSYEQYF. CDR3 DNA sequence: TGCGCCAGCAGTGAGGGACAGGGGTTTCGAGCGGGAACCTCCTACGAGCAGTACTTC.

This clone was detected only once. This chain links TRBV5-4 with TRBJ2-7, with TRBD1 matching 8 bases. The V segment lost 0 bases and the J segment 1 base; nucleotides outside the gene matches: 3. Germline V gene lookup returns CDR1 SGHNT and CDR2 YYREEE (reference sequence). This CDR3 region has 15 residues. The CDR3 nucleotides read TGTGCCAGCAGCTTGGGGGGGACAGGATCCTACGAGCAGTACTTC. This sequence encodes CASSLGGTGSYEQYF.

J is TRBJ2-7 and V is TRBV11-2; TRBD1 aligns across 10 bases. In germline, CDR1 is SGHAT, CDR2 FQNNGV. The V segment lost 1 base and the J segment 2 bases; nucleotides outside the gene matches: 2. There are 15 residues in the CDR3. CDR3 nucleotides: TGTGCCAGCAGCTTAGGCGGGACAGGGGCCTACGAGCAGTACTTC. This sequence encodes CASSLGGTGAYEQYF.

The rearrangement joins TRBV5-5 to TRBJ1-2; D is undetermined. CDR1 is SGHKS, CDR2 YYEKEE, per germline (reference sequence). The CDR3 extends over 13 amino acids. V was cut by 0 bases and J by 6 bases, with 9 bases left in between. The CDR3 here is CASSLGGPDGYTF. In nucleotides, the CDR3 is TGTGCCAGCAGCTTGGGGGGTCCTGATGGCTACACCTTC.

This clone was observed a few times. The chain links TRBV11-2 to TRBJ2-1; D possibly matches TRBD1 or TRBD2 (5 bases each). Trimming took off 0 bases at V and 2 bases at J, with 8 bases between the two ends. The CDR3 is made up of 15 amino acids. Germline CDR1 SGHAT, CDR2 FQNNGV. CDR3 in DNA: TGTGCCAGCAGCTTAGATAGGGGAGCCTACAATGAGCAGTTCTTC. This encodes CASSLDRGAYNEQFF.

There are a few counts of this clone. This chain links TRBV6-5 with TRBJ2-1; 9 positions match TRBD2. The length of the CDR3 is 15 residues. CDR1 and CDR2 (germline): MNHEY, SVGAGI. V lost 6 bases to trimming and J lost 12 bases; unmatched junction nucleotides: 15. The CDR3 loop reads CASRRGTSSQIRQFF. The CDR3 coding sequence is TGTGCCAGCAGGCGCGGGACTAGCTCCCAAATTCGGCAGTTCTTC.

This clone has a handful of counts. This chain links TRBV5-4 with TRBJ2-3, with D tentatively TRBD2 (5 bases). Germline CDR1 is SGHNT and CDR2 is YYREEE (reference sequence). This CDR3 contains 15 residues. V dropped 4 bases and J dropped 3 bases, with 15 bases sitting between them. The CDR3 sequence is CASSPGGSRTDTQYF. The CDR3 DNA is TGTGCCAGCAGCCCCGGAGGTTCTAGAACAGATACGCAGTATTTT.